These T cell receptor beta chains were read from a single sample in a study of T cell repertoires in cytomegalovirus infection. No cognate antigen is known for these TCRs. TCRdb recomputed calls from the reads with MiXCR, one row per CDR3 protein. The table has around 110,000 distinct CDR3 sequences, around 9.1% seen once. The sample taken for sequencing was PBMCs, sequenced either directly or after in vitro stimulation (not recorded which). The receptors originated from a human donor in good health (CMV status not recorded). Some clones in this sample may be carry-over from other donors' samples. Both conserved end residues are part of each CDR3. A D gene is named only where the DNA matches it firmly. For some rows the clone size is stated as once, few or many, or as a class when expanded; others skip it.

j_call cdr3_length d_call clone_size v_call cdr3_nt cdr3_aa
TRBJ2-7 17 . . TRBV28 TGTGCCAGCAGTCCTACGGGTCTAGCGCCAAGCTCCTACGAGCAGTACTTC CASSPTGLAPSSYEQYF
TRBJ2-7 12 . . TRBV28 TGTGCCAGCAGGTCAAGCTCCTACGAGCAGTACTTC CASRSSSYEQYF
TRBJ1-5 15 TRBD1 many TRBV7-2 TGTGCCAGCAGCTTAGGCGGGACAGCGTATCAGCCCCAGCATTTT CASSLGGTAYQPQHF
TRBJ2-2 16 . many TRBV7-2 TGTGCCAGCAGCCCCTGGTCCGGGAGACAAACCGGGGAGCTGTTTTTT CASSPWSGRQTGELFF
TRBJ1-2 11 . many TRBV2 TGTGCCAGCACGACGGACTATGGCTACACCTTC CASTTDYGYTF
TRBJ1-2 14 . few TRBV4-2 TGTGCCAGCAGCCAAGATGACAGTAACGATGGCTACACCTTC CASSQDDSNDGYTF
TRBJ1-3 16 . . TRBV19 TGTGCCAGTAGTAAAACCTGGACACTACATGGAAACACCATATATTTT CASSKTWTLHGNTIYF
TRBJ1-1 14 TRBD1 . TRBV5-1 TGCGCCAGCAGCTGGGGACAGGGAAATTCTGAAGCTTTCTTT CASSWGQGNSEAFF
TRBJ2-7 15 . many TRBV7-6 TGTGCCAGCAGCTTAATTAGCGAAATCTCCTACGAGCAGTACTTC CASSLISEISYEQYF
TRBJ2-2 15 . many TRBV2 TGTGCCAGCAGTGACAACCGGGACTACACCGGGGAGCTGTTTTTT CASSDNRDYTGELFF
TRBJ2-3 16 . . TRBV7-9 TGTGCCAGCAGACCCTTCCCCCGGGGGGCGGCAGATACGCAGTATTTT CASRPFPRGAADTQYF
TRBJ1-1 13 . many TRBV27 TGTGCCAGCAAACCGTCAGGGAACACTGAAGCTTTCTTT CASKPSGNTEAFF
TRBJ2-5 15 TRBD2 few TRBV4-1 TGCGCCAGCAGCCAATCCCGACTAGCGCAAGAGACCCAGTACTTC CASSQSRLAQETQYF
TRBJ2-7 15 . many TRBV11-2 TGTGCCAGCAGCCGGGGGCGGGAGCTCTCCTACGAGCAGTACTTC CASSRGRELSYEQYF
TRBJ2-2 12 . . TRBV30 TGTGCCTGGAGTTCCGCGGTGGGGGAGCTGTTTTTT CAWSSAVGELFF
TRBJ1-1 12 . . TRBV6-1 TGTGCCAGCAGCTCCTATAACACTGAAGCTTTCTTT CASSSYNTEAFF
TRBJ2-4 19 . many TRBV23-1 TGCGCCAGCAGTCAAGAACCCAAGACCCGGGGAGCGGGCCAAAACATTCAGTACTTC CASSQEPKTRGAGQNIQYF
TRBJ1-1 14 . . TRBV12-3/TRBV12-4 TGTGCCAGCAGTTTCAAGGCAGGGGCTACTGAAGCTTTCTTT CASSFKAGATEAFF
TRBJ2-6 17 TRBD2 . TRBV5-1 TGCGCCAGCAGTCCGGGACTAGCGGGATCCGGGGCCAACGTCCTGACTTTC CASSPGLAGSGANVLTF
TRBJ1-5 13 TRBD1 . TRBV6-2/TRBV6-3 TGTGCCAGCAGAACCGACAGGGAACAGCCCCAGCATTTT CASRTDREQPQHF
TRBJ2-2 15 TRBD1 many TRBV29-1 TGCAGCGTTCGGACAGGGGGCGGGAACACCGGGGAGCTGTTTTTT CSVRTGGGNTGELFF
TRBJ1-1 14 . . TRBV3-1 TGTGCCAGCAGCCAAGACAGGGGCGGCACTGAAGCTTTCTTT CASSQDRGGTEAFF
TRBJ2-5 13 . few TRBV12-3/TRBV12-4 TGTGCCAGCAGTTTCCGTGCGGAAGAGACCCAGTACTTC CASSFRAEETQYF
TRBJ1-2 11 TRBD1 . TRBV20-1 TGCAGTGCTAGACGGACAGGCGATTCGACCTTC CSARRTGDSTF
TRBJ1-1 14 TRBD1 . TRBV19 TGTGCCAGTAACGGGGGACAGGGTGGTACTGAAGCTTTCTTT CASNGGQGGTEAFF